This entry concerns a single T cell receptor beta chain. Some clones are missing from TCRdb's copy, which holds only in-frame ones; the method was immunoSEQ multiplex PCR. The repertoire holds some 200,000 clones, with more than 75% as singletons. Trimming cost V 2 bases and J 9 bases, with 14 bases left between them. This CDR3 has 14 residues. Looked up from germline, CDR1 is SEHNR and CDR2 is FQNEAQ (reference sequence). This record comes from a study of blood T cell repertoires in COVID-19. Background on the study: Two negative PCRs, clearance, or symptom resolution were required of recovered Cohort 3 donors.

The receptor's source is a man in his thirties or forties in a cohort exposed to, infected with or recovered from COVID-19 (not recorded which). The chain links TRBV7-9 to TRBJ2-1, with D tentatively TRBD2 (6 bases). The material sequenced was PBMCs or T cells enriched from blood (not recorded which). CDR3 DNA sequence: TGTGCCAGCAGCTTAACTGGGACTTTCGTTGAGCAGTTCTTC. It specifies CASSLTGTFVEQFF.